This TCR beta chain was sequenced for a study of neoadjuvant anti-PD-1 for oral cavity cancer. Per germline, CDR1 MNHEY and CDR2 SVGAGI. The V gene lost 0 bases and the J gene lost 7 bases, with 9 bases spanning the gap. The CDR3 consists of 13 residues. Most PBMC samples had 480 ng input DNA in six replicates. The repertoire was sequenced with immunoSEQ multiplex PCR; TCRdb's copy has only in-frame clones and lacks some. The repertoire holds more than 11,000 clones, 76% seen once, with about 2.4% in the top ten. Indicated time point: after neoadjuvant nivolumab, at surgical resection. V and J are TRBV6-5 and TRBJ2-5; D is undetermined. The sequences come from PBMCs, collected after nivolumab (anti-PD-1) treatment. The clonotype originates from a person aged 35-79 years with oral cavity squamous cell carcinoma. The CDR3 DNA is TGTGCCAGCAGTTACTCGGAGATTGGGACCCAGTACTTC. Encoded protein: CASSYSEIGTQYF.